What follows are 21 T cell receptor beta chains derived from one specimen sequenced in a study of follicular helper T cells after annual influenza vaccination. The data were produced by immunoSEQ multiplex PCR, yet TCRdb's version contains in-frame clones alone and is incomplete. The sample contains approximately 25,000 clones, 70% to 90% of which appear only once. Sample time point: 2014-2015 season, pre-vaccination. Sequencing was performed on CXCR5+ CD38- circulating T follicular helper cells from blood, taken on the day of influenza vaccination. Subset meaning: circulating Tfh, non-naive CD4+CXCR5+PD-1+ (ICOS+CD38+ or ICOS-CD38-). The receptors originated from an adult who received the influenza vaccine.

This clone was recorded a few times. The chain is built from TRBV28 and TRBJ1-2, with 8 bases that match TRBD1. CDR3 length: 13 amino acids. The J segment lost 8 bases and the V segment lost 6 bases, leaving 8 bases of the junction unmatched. Germline CDR1 and CDR2: MDHEN and SYDVKM. The CDR3 is CASRAGTGYGYTF. The CDR3 nucleotides are TGTGCCAGCAGAGCCGGGACAGGTTACGGCTACACCTTC.

This chain uses TRBV5-1 with TRBJ1-2, with D possibly being TRBD1 (5 bases). This CDR3 has 16 amino acids. In germline, CDR1 is SGHRS, CDR2 YFSETQ. Trimming pared 1 base from V and 2 bases from J, leaving 15 bases between. CDR3 amino acids: CASSLHGGAINYGYTF. The CDR3 region has the DNA TGCGCCAGCAGCTTGCATGGAGGGGCAATCAACTATGGCTACACCTTC.

V and J are TRBV19 and TRBJ2-1; 8 bases agree with TRBD2. The germline gives CDR1 LNHDA, CDR2 SQIVND (reference sequence). The CDR3 length is 11 residues. After removal of 9 bases from V and 13 bases from J, the junction contained 8 bases not matched to a gene. The CDR3 reads CASSDGRDQFF. The CDR3 DNA is TGTGCCAGCTCGGACGGGAGGGACCAGTTCTTC.

The CDR3 DNA sequence: TGCGCCAGCAGTAGCGGGGACACAGATACGCAGTATTTT. Translated: CASSSGDTDTQYF. This sequence joins TRBV5-1 and TRBJ2-3; 8 positions agree with TRBD2. J lost 2 bases, V lost 5 bases, and 1 base had no gene match. Looked up from germline, CDR1 is SGHRS and CDR2 is YFSETQ. The CDR3 consists of 13 residues.

V gene TRBV2 combines with J gene TRBJ2-2, with TRBD1 matching 9 bases. Looked up from germline, CDR1 is SNHLY and CDR2 is FYNNEI. With V trimmed by 7 bases and J by 6 bases, 6 bases remained unmatched. This CDR3 has 14 residues. The CDR3 nucleotides read TGTGCCAGCAAGCGAACAGGGGGCGCCGGGGAGCTGTTTTTT. Protein sequence: CASKRTGGAGELFF.

The rearrangement links TRBV30 to TRBJ1-3, with unresolved D. Germline CDR1 reads GTSNPN; CDR2 reads SVGIG (reference sequence). The CDR3 covers 13 residues. V was trimmed by 5 bases and J by 0 bases, leaving 8 bases between them. CDR3 coding DNA: TGTGCCTGGGGACTGTACTCTGGAAACACCATATATTTT. Its protein is CAWGLYSGNTIYF.

This sequence joins TRBV2 and TRBJ1-1; D gene uncertain. Per the germline V gene, CDR1 is SNHLY and CDR2 is FYNNEI. CDR3 length: 12 residues. The V end was cut by 7 bases, the J end by 5 bases, with 11 bases between. The CDR3 reads CASKLGKTEAFF. DNA for the CDR3: TGTGCCAGCAAACTAGGAAAGACTGAAGCTTTCTTT.

This CDR3 reads CAWREVLQGRNYGYTF. In DNA form, the CDR3 reads TGTGCCTGGAGGGAGGTCCTACAGGGGAGGAACTATGGCTACACCTTC. The chain is built from TRBV30 and TRBJ1-2, with TRBD1 matching over 7 bases. Unmatched junction bases numbered 12, after V lost 3 bases and J lost 2 bases. Germline V gene sequence: CDR1 GTSNPN, CDR2 SVGIG (reference sequence). The length of the CDR3 is 16 residues.

CDR3 sequence: CASSNRQGPNEQFF. The CDR3 region has the DNA TGTGCCAGCAGTAATCGTCAGGGGCCAAATGAGCAGTTCTTC. The J gene is TRBJ2-1, the V gene TRBV6-6; maybe TRBD1 (6 bases). The germline gives CDR1 MNHNY, CDR2 SVGAGI (reference sequence). This CDR3 is 14 amino acids long. V lost 5 bases and J 7 bases, leaving 15 bases between the germline ends.

This chain connects TRBV10-3 to TRBJ2-1; 7 nucleotides line up with TRBD2. V dropped 6 bases and J dropped 3; count of bases not matched to a gene: 2. From germline, CDR1 is ENHRY and CDR2 SYGVKD. The CDR3 extends over 13 amino acids. The CDR3 DNA reads as TGTGCCATCAGGAGGGAGGGCTACAATGAGCAGTTCTTC. It yields the protein CAIRREGYNEQFF.

The chain recombines TRBV6-1 with TRBJ2-5, with D uncertain. Trimming left V 4 bases short and J 3 bases short, with 9 bases between. Germline V gene lookup returns CDR1 MNHNS and CDR2 SASEGT. The CDR3 totals 13 residues. Here the CDR3 DNA reads TGTGCCAGCAGTGCATGGCAGAAAGAGACCCAGTACTTC. It translates to CASSAWQKETQYF.

The V and J genes are TRBV4-1 and TRBJ2-3; maybe TRBD2 (6 bases). Germline V gene data show CDR1 as MGHRA and CDR2 as YSYEKL. V gave up 4 bases and J gave up 6 bases, with 14 bases separating them. This CDR3 comprises 14 residues. The CDR3 loop is CASSRQVGRDTQYF. The CDR3 bases are TGCGCCAGCAGCCGCCAAGTGGGGAGGGATACGCAGTATTTT.

The rearrangement links TRBV2 to TRBJ2-4; D uncertain. CDR3 size: 14 residues. Trimming removed 3 bases at V and 0 bases at J, with 6 bases between. Germline CDR1 and CDR2: SNHLY and FYNNEI. The CDR3: CASSDSIAKNIQYF. In DNA, the CDR3 is TGTGCCAGCAGTGATTCTATAGCCAAAAACATTCAGTACTTC.

The genes are TRBV18 and TRBJ1-6, with D unresolved. V was shortened by 3 bases and J by 12 bases, with 9 bases between the two germline ends. From germline, CDR1 is KGHSH and CDR2 LQKENI. This CDR3 comprises 12 residues. CDR3 protein: CASSPSLGPLHF. The CDR3 DNA is TGTGCCAGCTCACCGAGCCTTGGACCCCTCCACTTT.

The chain combines TRBV6-5 with TRBJ2-1, with 9 bases that match TRBD2. Germline V gives CDR1 MNHEY, CDR2 SVGAGI. This CDR3 spans 15 amino acids. J was trimmed by 0 bases and V by 8 bases; bases with no gene match: 5. CDR3 protein: CASGREGLSYNEQFF. The DNA for the CDR3 is TGTGCCAGCGGGCGGGAGGGCCTCTCCTACAATGAGCAGTTCTTC.

V is TRBV5-1 and J is TRBJ1-6, with TRBD1 matching 8 bases. V lost 2 bases, J lost 8 bases, and 6 bases stayed unmatched. The CDR3 totals 15 residues. CDR1 and CDR2 (germline): SGHRS, YFSETQ. CDR3 nucleotide sequence: TGCGCCAGCAGCTTATCGCAGGGGGCTCATTCACCCCTCCACTTT. Protein sequence: CASSLSQGAHSPLHF. The full variable domain, completed using reference TRBV5-1 and TRBJ1-6, is KAGVTQTPRYLIKTRGQQVTLSCSPISGHRSVSWYQQTPGQGLQFLFEYFSETQRNKGNFPGRFSGRQFSNSRSEMNVSTLELGDSALYLCASSLSQGAHSPLHFGNGTRLTVT.

This clone was observed a single time. The chain links TRBV19 to TRBJ2-6, with D perhaps matching TRBD1 (6 bases). The CDR3 consists of 14 residues. V dropped 7 bases and J dropped 2 bases, with 9 bases sitting between them. From germline, CDR1 is LNHDA and CDR2 SQIVND (reference sequence). The CDR3 here is CASTPGAGANVLTF. The CDR3 DNA reads TGTGCCAGTACCCCAGGGGCTGGGGCCAACGTCCTGACTTTC. Complete variable domain (other parts from reference TRBV19 and TRBJ2-6): DGGITQSPKYLFRKEGQNVTLSCEQNLNHDAMYWYRQDPGQGLRLIYYSQIVNDFQKGDIAEGYSVSREKKESFPLTVTSAQKNPTAFYLCASTPGAGANVLTFGAGSRLTVL.

Concerning this clone: Its ends do not fully match the called genes, so a read error is possible. CDR3 DNA sequence: TGCGCCAGCGGAATAATCTGGGCGCCAAGGAATCTCTTC. Translating it yields CASGIIWAPRNLF. This chain connects TRBV5-1 to TRBJ1-2, with no clear D. The germline V gene encodes CDR1 SGHRS and CDR2 YFSETQ. The CDR3 runs 13 residues.

V gene TRBV25-1 combines with J gene TRBJ2-2; 10 bases align to TRBD1. This CDR3 contains 17 residues. Germline values: CDR1 MGHDK, CDR2 SYGVNS. J was trimmed by 7 bases and V by 8 bases; bases with no gene match: 16. CDR3 sequence (DNA): TGTGCCAGCTCTGCGGGATCCGGACAGGGGGTGGTCGGGGAGCTGTTTTTT. Translation gives CASSAGSGQGVVGELFF. The full variable domain, in which reference TRBV25-1 and TRBJ2-2 provide the parts outside the CDR3, is EADIYQTPRYLVIGTGKKITLECSQTMGHDKMYWYQQDPGMELHLIHYSYGVNSTEKGDLSSESTVSRIRTEHFPLTLESARPSHTSQYLCASSAGSGQGVVGELFFGEGSRLTVL.

The chain is built from TRBV7-8 and TRBJ1-2; 9 bases map to TRBD1. Germline V gene lookup returns CDR1 SGHVS and CDR2 FQNEAQ. The CDR3 runs to 16 residues. Trimming took 4 bases from V and 8 from J; bases not matched to a gene: 14. CDR3 nucleotides: TGTGCCAGCAGCTCTACGGGACAGGGTTTCGGCGGCGGCTACACCTTC. It is translated as CASSSTGQGFGGGYTF.

The gene calls are TRBV7-8 and TRBJ1-2; TRBD1 aligns across 8 bases. The CDR3 covers 14 residues. With V trimmed by 5 bases and J by 3 bases, 5 bases remained unmatched. Per germline, CDR1 SGHVS and CDR2 FQNEAQ. CDR3 nucleotide sequence: TGTGCCAGCAGCCCAGGGGGCGCCTACTATGGCTACACCTTC. This translates into CASSPGGAYYGYTF.